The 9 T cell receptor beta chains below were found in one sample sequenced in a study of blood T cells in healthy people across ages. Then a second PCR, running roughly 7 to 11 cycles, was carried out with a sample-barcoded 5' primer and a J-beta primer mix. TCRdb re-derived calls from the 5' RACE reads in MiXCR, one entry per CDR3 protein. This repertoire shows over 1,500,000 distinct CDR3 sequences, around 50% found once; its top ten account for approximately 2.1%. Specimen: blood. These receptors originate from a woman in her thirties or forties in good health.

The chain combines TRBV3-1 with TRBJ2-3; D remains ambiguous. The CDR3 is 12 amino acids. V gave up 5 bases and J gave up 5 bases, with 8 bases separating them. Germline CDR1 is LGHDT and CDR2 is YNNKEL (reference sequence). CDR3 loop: CASSSTKDTQYF. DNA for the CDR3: TGTGCCAGCAGCTCGACAAAAGATACGCAGTATTTT.

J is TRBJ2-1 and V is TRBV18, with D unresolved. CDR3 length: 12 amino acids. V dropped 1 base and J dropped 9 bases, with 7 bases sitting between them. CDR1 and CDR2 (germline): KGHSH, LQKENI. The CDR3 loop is CASSPQRSEQFF. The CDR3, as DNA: TGTGCCAGCTCACCACAGAGGAGTGAGCAGTTCTTC.

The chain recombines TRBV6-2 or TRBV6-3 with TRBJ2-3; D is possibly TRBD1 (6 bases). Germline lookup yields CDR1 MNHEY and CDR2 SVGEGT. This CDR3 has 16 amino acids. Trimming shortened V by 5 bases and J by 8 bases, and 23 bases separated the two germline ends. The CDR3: CASSATGTEGRGTQYF. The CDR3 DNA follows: TGTGCCAGCAGTGCAACAGGGACCGAGGGGCGCGGTACGCAGTATTTT.

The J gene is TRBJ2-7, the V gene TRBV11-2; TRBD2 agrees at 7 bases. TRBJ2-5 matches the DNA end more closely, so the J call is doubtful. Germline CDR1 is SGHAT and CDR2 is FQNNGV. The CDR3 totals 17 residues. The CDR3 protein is CASRPLSLGGGPETQYF. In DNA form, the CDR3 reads TGTGCCAGCAGACCTCTATCGTTGGGCGGGGGACCGGAGACCCAGTACTTC.

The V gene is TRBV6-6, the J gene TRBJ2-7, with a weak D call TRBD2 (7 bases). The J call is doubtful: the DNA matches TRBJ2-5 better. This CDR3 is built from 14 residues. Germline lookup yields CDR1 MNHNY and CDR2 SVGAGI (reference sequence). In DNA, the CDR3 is TGTGCCAGCAGCCGTCGGGGGGCTATGGAGACCCAGTACTTC. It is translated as CASSRRGAMETQYF.

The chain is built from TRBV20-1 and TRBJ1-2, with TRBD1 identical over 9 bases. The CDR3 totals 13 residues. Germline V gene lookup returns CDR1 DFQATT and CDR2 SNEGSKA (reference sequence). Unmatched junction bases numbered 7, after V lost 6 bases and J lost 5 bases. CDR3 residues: CSANRDREYGYTF. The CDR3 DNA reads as TGCAGTGCAAACCGGGACAGGGAGTATGGCTACACCTTC.

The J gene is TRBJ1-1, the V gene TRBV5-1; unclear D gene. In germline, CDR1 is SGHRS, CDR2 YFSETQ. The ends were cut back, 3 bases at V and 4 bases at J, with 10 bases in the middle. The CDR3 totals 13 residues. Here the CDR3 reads CASSYDLGTEAFF. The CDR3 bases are TGCGCCAGCAGCTATGACTTGGGCACTGAAGCTTTCTTT. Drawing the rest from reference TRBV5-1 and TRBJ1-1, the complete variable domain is KAGVTQTPRYLIKTRGQQVTLSCSPISGHRSVSWYQQTPGQGLQFLFEYFSETQRNKGNFPGRFSGRQFSNSRSEMNVSTLELGDSALYLCASSYDLGTEAFFGQGTRLTVV.

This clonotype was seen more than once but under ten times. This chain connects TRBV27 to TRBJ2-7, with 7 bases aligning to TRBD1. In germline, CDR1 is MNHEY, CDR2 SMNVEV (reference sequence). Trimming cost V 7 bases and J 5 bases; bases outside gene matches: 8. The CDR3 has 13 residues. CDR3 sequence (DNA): TGTGCCAGCACCCGAACAGGGGCTGACGAGCAGTACTTC. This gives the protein CASTRTGADEQYF.

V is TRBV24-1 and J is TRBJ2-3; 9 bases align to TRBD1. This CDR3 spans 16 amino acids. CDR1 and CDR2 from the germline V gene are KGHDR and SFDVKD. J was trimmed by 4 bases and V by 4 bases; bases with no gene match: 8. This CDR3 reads CATSDSGTGFADTQYF. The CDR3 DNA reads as TGTGCCACCAGTGACTCCGGGACAGGGTTCGCAGATACGCAGTATTTT.